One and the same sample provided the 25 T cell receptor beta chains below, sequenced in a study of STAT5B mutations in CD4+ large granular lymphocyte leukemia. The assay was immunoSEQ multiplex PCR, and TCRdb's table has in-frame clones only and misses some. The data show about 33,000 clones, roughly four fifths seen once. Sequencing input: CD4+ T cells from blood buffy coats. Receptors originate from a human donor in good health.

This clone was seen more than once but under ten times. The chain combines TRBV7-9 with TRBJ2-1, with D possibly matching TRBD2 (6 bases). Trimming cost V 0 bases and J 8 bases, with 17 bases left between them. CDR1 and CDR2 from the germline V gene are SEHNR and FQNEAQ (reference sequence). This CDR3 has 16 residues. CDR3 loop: CASSLAGSAGVDEQFF. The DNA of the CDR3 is TGTGCCAGCAGCTTAGCGGGGTCAGCGGGTGTCGATGAGCAGTTCTTC.

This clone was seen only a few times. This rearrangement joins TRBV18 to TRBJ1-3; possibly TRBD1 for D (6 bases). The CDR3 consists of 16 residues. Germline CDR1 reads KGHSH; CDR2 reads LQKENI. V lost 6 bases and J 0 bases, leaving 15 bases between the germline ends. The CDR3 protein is CASSRTAENSGNTIYF. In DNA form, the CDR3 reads TGTGCCAGCTCGCGGACAGCAGAAAACTCTGGAAACACCATATATTTT.

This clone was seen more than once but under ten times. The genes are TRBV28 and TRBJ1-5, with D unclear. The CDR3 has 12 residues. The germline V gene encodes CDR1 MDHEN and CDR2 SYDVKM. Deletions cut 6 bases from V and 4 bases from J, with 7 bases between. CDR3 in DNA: TGTGCCAGCAGGGACGTTAATCAGCCCCAGCATTTT. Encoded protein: CASRDVNQPQHF.

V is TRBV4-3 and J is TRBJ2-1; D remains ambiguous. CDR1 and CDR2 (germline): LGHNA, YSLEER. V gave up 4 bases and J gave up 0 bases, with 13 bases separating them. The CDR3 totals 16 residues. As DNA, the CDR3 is TGCGCCAGCAGCCCAAGGACCGTGAGCTCCTACAATGAGCAGTTCTTC. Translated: CASSPRTVSSYNEQFF.

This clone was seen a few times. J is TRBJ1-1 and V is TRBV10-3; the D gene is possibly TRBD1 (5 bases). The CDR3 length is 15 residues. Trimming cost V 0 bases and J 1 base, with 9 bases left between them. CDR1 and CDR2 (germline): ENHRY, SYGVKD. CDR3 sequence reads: CAISESSGRNTEAFF. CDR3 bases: TGTGCCATCAGTGAGTCCTCGGGGCGGAACACTGAAGCTTTCTTT.

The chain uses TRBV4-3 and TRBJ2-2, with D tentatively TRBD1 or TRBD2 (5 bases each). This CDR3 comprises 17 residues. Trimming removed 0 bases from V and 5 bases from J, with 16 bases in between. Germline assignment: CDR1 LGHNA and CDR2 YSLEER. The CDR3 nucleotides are TGCGCCAGCAGCCAAGATCGAATCGGGGCGTGGACCGGGGAGCTGTTTTTT. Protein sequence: CASSQDRIGAWTGELFF.

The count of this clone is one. CDR3 protein: CASTPQAGYGYTF. The CDR3 coding sequence is TGTGCCAGCACCCCTCAGGCGGGATATGGCTACACCTTC. V is TRBV28 and J is TRBJ1-2, with D hard to call. The length of the CDR3 is 13 residues. Germline V lookup: CDR1 MDHEN, CDR2 SYDVKM. The ends were cut back, 7 bases at V and 5 bases at J, with 14 bases in the middle.

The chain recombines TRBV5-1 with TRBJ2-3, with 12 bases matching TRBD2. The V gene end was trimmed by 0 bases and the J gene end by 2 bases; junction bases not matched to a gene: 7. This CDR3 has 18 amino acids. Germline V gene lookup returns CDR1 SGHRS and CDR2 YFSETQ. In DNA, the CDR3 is TGCGCCAGCAGCTTGGCCCTAGCGGGAGGGACCCCCACAGATACGCAGTATTTT. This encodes CASSLALAGGTPTDTQYF.

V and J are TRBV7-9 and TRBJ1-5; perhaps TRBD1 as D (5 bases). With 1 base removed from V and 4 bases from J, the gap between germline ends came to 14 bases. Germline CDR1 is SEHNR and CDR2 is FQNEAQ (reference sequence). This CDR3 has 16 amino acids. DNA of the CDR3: TGTGCCAGCAGCTTAGGTTTCCAGGGTGGAAATCAGCCCCAGCATTTT. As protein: CASSLGFQGGNQPQHF.

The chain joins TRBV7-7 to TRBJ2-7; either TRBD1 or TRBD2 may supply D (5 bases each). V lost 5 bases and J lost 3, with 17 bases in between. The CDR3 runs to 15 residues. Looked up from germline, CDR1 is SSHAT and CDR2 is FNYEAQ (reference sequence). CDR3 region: CASSTQPGTDYEQYF. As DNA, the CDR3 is TGTGCCAGCAGCACCCAACCCGGGACGGACTACGAGCAGTACTTC.

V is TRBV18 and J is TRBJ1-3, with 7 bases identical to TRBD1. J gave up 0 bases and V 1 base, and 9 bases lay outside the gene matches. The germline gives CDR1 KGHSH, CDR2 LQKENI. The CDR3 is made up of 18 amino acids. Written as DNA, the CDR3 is TGTGCCAGCTCACCACGTCAACAGGGGCGAAGCTCTGGAAACACCATATATTTT. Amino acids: CASSPRQQGRSSGNTIYF. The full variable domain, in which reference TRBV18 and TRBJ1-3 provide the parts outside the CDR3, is NAGVMQNPRHLVRRRGQEARLRCSPMKGHSHVYWYRQLPEEGLKFMVYLQKENIIDESGMPKERFSAEFPKEGPSILRIQQVVRGDSAAYFCASSPRQQGRSSGNTIYFGEGSWLTVV.

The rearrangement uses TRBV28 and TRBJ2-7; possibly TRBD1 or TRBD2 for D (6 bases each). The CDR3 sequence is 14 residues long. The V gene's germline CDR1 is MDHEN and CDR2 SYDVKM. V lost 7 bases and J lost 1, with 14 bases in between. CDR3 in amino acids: CASMNRGRSYEQYF. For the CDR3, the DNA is TGTGCCAGCATGAACCGGGGGCGATCCTACGAGCAGTACTTC.

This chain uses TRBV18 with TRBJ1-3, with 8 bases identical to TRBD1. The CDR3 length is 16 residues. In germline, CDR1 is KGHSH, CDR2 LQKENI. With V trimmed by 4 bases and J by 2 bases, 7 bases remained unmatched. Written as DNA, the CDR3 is TGTGCCAGCTCACTCTACAGGGGGGCGACTGGAAACACCATATATTTT. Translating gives CASSLYRGATGNTIYF.

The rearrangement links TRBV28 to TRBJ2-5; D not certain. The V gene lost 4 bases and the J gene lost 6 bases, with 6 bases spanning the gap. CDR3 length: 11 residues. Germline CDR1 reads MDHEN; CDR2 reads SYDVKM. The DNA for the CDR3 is TGTGCCAGCAGTTACTCCCAGACCCAGTACTTC. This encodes CASSYSQTQYF.

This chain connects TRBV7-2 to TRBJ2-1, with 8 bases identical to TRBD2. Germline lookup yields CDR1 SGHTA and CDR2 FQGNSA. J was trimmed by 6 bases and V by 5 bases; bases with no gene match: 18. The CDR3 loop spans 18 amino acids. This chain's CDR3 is CASSRTYMPGLEANEQFF. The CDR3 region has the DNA TGTGCCAGCAGCCGAACATATATGCCGGGACTAGAGGCCAATGAGCAGTTCTTC.

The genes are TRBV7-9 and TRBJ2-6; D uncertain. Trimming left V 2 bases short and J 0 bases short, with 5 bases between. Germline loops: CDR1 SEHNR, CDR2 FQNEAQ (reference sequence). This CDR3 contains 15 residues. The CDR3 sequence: CASSLPHSGANVLTF. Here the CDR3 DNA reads TGTGCCAGCAGCTTACCCCACTCTGGGGCCAACGTCCTGACTTTC.

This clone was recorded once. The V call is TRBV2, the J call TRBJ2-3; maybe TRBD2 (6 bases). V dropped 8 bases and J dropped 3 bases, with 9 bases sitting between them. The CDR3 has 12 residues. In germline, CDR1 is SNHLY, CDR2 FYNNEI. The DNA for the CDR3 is TGTGCCAGCTCCCGGGAGACAGATACGCAGTATTTT. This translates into CASSRETDTQYF.

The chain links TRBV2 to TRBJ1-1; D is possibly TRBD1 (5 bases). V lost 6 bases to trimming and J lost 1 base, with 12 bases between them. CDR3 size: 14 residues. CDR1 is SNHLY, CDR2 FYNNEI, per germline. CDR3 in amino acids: CASRAGLWNTEAFF. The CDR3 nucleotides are TGTGCCAGCAGAGCGGGACTCTGGAACACTGAAGCTTTCTTT.

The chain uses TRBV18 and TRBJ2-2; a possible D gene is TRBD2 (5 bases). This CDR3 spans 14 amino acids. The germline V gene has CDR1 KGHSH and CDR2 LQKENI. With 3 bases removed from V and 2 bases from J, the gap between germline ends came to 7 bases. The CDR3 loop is CASSPDSNTGELFF. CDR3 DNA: TGTGCCAGCTCACCGGACTCTAACACCGGGGAGCTGTTTTTT.

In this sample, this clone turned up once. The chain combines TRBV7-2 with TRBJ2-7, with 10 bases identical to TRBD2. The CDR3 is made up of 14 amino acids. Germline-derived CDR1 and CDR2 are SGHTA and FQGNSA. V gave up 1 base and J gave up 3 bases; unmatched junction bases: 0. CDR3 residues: CASSLGLAGYEQYF. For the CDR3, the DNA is TGTGCCAGCAGCTTAGGACTAGCGGGCTACGAGCAGTACTTC. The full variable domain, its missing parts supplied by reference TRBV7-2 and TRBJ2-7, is GAGVSQSPSNKVTEKGKDVELRCDPISGHTALYWYRQSLGQGLEFLIYFQGNSAPDKSGLPSDRFSAERTGGSVSTLTIQRTQQEDSAVYLCASSLGLAGYEQYFGPGTRLTVT.

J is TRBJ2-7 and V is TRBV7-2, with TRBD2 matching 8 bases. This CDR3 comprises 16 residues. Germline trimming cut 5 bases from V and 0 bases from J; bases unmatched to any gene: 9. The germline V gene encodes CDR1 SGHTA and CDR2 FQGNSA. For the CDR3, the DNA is TGTGCCAGCAGCGACGCCCCCGGGACTAGCTCCTACGAGCAGTACTTC. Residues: CASSDAPGTSSYEQYF.

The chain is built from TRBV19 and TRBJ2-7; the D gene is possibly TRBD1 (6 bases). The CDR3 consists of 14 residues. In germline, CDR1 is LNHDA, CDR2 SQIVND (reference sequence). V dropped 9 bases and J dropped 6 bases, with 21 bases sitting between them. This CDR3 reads CASSRAQGIGEQYF. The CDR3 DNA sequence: TGTGCCAGCAGCCGGGCTCAGGGGATAGGCGAGCAGTACTTC.

The CDR3 loop reads CASPGRVSYEQYF. CDR3 DNA sequence: TGCGCCAGCCCCGGGAGGGTTTCCTACGAGCAGTACTTC. The rearrangement links TRBV4-3 to TRBJ2-7; 8 bases are shared with TRBD2. Unmatched junction bases numbered 4, after V lost 8 bases and J lost 1 base. The CDR3 length is 13 residues. Germline CDR1 is LGHNA and CDR2 is YSLEER.

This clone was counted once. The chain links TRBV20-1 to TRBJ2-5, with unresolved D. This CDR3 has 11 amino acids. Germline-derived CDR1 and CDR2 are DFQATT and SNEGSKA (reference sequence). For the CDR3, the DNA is TGCAGCCCATTAAAGGATCAGACCCAGTACTTC. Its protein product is CSPLKDQTQYF.

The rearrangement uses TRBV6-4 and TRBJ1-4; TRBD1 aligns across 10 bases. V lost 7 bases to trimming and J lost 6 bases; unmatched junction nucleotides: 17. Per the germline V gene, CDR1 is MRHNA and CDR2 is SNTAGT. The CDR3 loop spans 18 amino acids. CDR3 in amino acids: CASTFTGQGPWVDEKLFF. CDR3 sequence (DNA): TGTGCCAGCACCTTTACGGGACAGGGGCCGTGGGTCGATGAAAAACTGTTTTTT.